The rows below give T cell receptor beta chains drawn from one sample of a study of blood T cell repertoires in COVID-19. Profiled with immunoSEQ multiplex PCR; TCRdb holds only in-frame clones, not every one. The repertoire includes hundreds of thousands of clones, 75% to 90% of them detected once, and 9.5% to 15% sits in the top ten. The sequencing input was peripheral blood. These receptors originate from a woman aged 55-75 years with acute or convalescent COVID-19. Both conserved end residues are part of each CDR3. The size of a clone is reported for some rows only, either as once, few or many, or as a class for expanded clones.

TRBV4-3,NA,CASSQGLAGVESGELFF
TRBV2,NA,CASRSWGGHGYEQYF
TRBV9,NA,CASSVGLVEEQFF
TRBV19,NA,CASQQGAGADTQYF
TRBV19,NA,CASSKSGTSGSSTYEQYF
TRBV5-4,NA,CASSSGRGYNSPLHF
TRBV2,NA,CASSAWTSGSNEQFF
TRBV7-2,NA,CASSLARGYSNEQFF
TRBV12-3/TRBV12-4,NA,CASSLRANYGYTF
TRBV5-1,NA,CASSLTTSGNTIYF
TRBV7-2,NA,CASSPDKGRVYEQYF
TRBV27,NA,CASSPPGHWSSYNEQFF
TRBV3-1/TRBV3-2,NA,CASRRGLAGGRETQYF
TRBV7-6,once,CASSLKVQGQGNSPLHF
TRBV7-2,once,CASSGRDTRDTEAFF
TRBV28,NA,CASTRGGSGQPQHF
TRBV7-3,once,CASSLTRDQPQHF
TRBV9,NA,CASSPLDRVSGTEAFF
TRBV18,once,CASSLLQRNSGNTIYF
TRBV29-1,NA,CSVDLDRGTFYEQYF
TRBV24-1,NA,CATSENQGKFNEKLFF
TRBV5-1,NA,CASSLRLGGSYEQYF
TRBV7-9,few,CASSSPTGSEQYF
TRBV28,NA,CASSLRLAGMETQYF
TRBV18,NA,CASSPGRGNSPLHF
TRBV11-3,NA,CASSLRQGSTTEAFF
TRBV29-1,NA,CSVGQGDGYTF
TRBV28,NA,CASRGQGGQPQHF
TRBV5-8,NA,CASSFGSFPNQPQHF
TRBV15,NA,CATSRDGGQGIMNQPQHF
TRBV28,NA,CASSLGQTEAFF
TRBV3-1/TRBV3-2,NA,CASSASGVRETQYF
TRBV19,NA,CASSDRGQPQHF
TRBV27,NA,CASSLLGGGPFF
TRBV5-4,NA,CASSSGQERSNYGYTF
TRBV3-1/TRBV3-2,NA,CASSQAGAAYEQYF
TRBV19,NA,CASSKAGSTDTQYF
TRBV28,NA,CASRGGSRNEQYF
TRBV11-2,NA,CASSLGAGLPYEQYF
TRBV5-1,NA,CASSLGGGDQPQHF